This T cell receptor beta chain was observed in a study of cytomegalovirus exposure and HLA in healthy donors. Study outcomes and limitations: Later analysis identified several of the most significant clusters that appeared linked to common viral pathogens. Analysis was carried out at a later point, and it linked a missense DCLRE1C variant to TCR beta V- and J-gene trimming.

About this clone itself: What it binds is unknown.

Researchers ran the PCR with 60 Vbeta and 13 Jbeta primers. Method: immunoSEQ multiplex PCR; TCRdb's copy keeps in-frame clones and lacks some. Counted here are tens of thousands of clones, just over 75% occurring once; the ten biggest clones make up 0.57%. The donors (healthy individuals) were bone marrow donors. Likely unrecorded immune exposures existed in these nominally healthy donors. With 0 bases removed from V and 2 bases from J, the gap between germline ends came to 10 bases. CDR1 is SGHNT and CDR2 is YYREEE in the germline V gene (reference sequence). The CDR3 has 15 amino acids. The sequence came from a man in his thirties or forties in good health and CMV-seronegative. Specimen: PBMCs. The chain uses TRBV5-4 and TRBJ2-3; possibly TRBD1 for D (5 bases). The CDR3 spells CASSLVGPFTDTQYF. The CDR3 DNA reads as TGTGCCAGCAGCTTGGTGGGGCCCTTCACAGATACGCAGTATTTT.